The rows below give T cell receptor beta chains drawn from one sample of a study of early T cells in non-severe SARS-CoV-2 infection. TCRdb reanalysed the 5' RACE reads using MiXCR and keeps one entry per CDR3 protein. This sample yields under 60,000 distinct CDR3 sequences, of which 5.6% are seen a single time; just over 4.5% belongs to the top ten. The sample comprised whole blood. The receptors were sampled from an adult who was a healthcare worker with PCR-confirmed SARS-CoV-2 infection or an uninfected control (not recorded which). Each CDR3 is given with its conserved first and last residue. Only part of the rows carry a size: once, few, many, or a class if the clone is expanded.

j_call v_call clone_size cdr3_aa
TRBJ2-2 TRBV2 many CASSGGLAGATGELFF
TRBJ2-5 TRBV18 - CASSTTSGGKETQYF
TRBJ2-3 TRBV7-9 many CASRTGTSATTDTQYF
TRBJ1-1 TRBV6-1 many CASSAGQGYTEAFF
TRBJ2-7 TRBV9 - CASSVDSQASYEQYF
TRBJ2-2 TRBV19 few CASSMEVPGGELFF
TRBJ1-2 TRBV3-1 once CASSQDRGQGGHGYTF
TRBJ2-7 TRBV6-2/TRBV6-3 - CASSPVRTAAYEQYF
TRBJ1-5 TRBV20-1 few CSAQRGQTNQPQHF
TRBJ1-6 TRBV29-1 few CSAGEGYNSPLHF
TRBJ2-1 TRBV19 - CASSISSGRVNEQFF
TRBJ2-5 TRBV12-3/TRBV12-4 few CASTPGTSRVETQYF
TRBJ2-1 TRBV7-2 medium-sized CASSSPPRAGDHNEQFF
TRBJ2-1 TRBV12-3/TRBV12-4 - CASSLSGASYNEQFF
TRBJ2-2 TRBV6-5 - CASKASGGAVAGELFF
TRBJ1-2 TRBV20-1 few CSARTPQGDYGYTF
TRBJ2-2 TRBV4-2 many CASSRGGTSGELFF
TRBJ2-7 TRBV12-3/TRBV12-4 many CASSPSRVRYEQYF
TRBJ2-3 TRBV5-1 few CASSFPFPSSLRGTDTQYF
TRBJ2-3 TRBV6-2/TRBV6-3 many CASSYGTATDTQYF
TRBJ1-5 TRBV29-1 many CSVSGGINQPQHF
TRBJ1-2 TRBV29-1 many CSVESRAYGYTF
TRBJ1-2 TRBV28 few CASSLQTSGYTF
TRBJ1-1 TRBV27 many CASSHLNTEAFF
TRBJ2-1 TRBV12-3/TRBV12-4 many CASSLIAEYNEQFF
TRBJ2-7 TRBV6-1 many CASSEQGAPHEQYF
TRBJ2-7 TRBV7-2 many CASSLGFDEQYF
TRBJ2-7 TRBV11-2 many CASSLGVTGASRSYEQYF
TRBJ2-7 TRBV9 many CASSVDPHTYEQYF
TRBJ2-2 TRBV20-1 - CSARRGQTNTGELFF
TRBJ2-1 TRBV7-2 many CASSLGVAGGHNEQFF
TRBJ1-6 TRBV6-5 many CASRFLSVGPNSPLHF
TRBJ1-5 TRBV27 many CASRKSGSNQPQHF
TRBJ1-1 TRBV5-1 many CASSFFLLVMNTEAFF
TRBJ2-3 TRBV29-1 - CSVEGMTQYF
TRBJ2-5 TRBV5-4 many CASSLAGGETQYF
TRBJ1-2 TRBV20-1 many CSVFTPLSTASPNYGYTF
TRBJ2-1 TRBV7-2 many CASSLGTSGARGEQFF